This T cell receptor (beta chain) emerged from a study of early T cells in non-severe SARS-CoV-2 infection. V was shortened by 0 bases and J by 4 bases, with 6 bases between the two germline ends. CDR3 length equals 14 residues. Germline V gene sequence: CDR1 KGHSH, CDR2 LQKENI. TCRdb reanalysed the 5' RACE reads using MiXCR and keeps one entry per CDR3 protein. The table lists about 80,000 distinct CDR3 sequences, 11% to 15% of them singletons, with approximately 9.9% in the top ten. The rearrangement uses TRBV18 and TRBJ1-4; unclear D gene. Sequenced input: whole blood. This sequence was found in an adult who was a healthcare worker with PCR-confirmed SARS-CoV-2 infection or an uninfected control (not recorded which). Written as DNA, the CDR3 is TGTGCCAGCTCACCACCTAGGCGTAATGAAAAACTGTTTTTT. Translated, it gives CASSPPRRNEKLFF.